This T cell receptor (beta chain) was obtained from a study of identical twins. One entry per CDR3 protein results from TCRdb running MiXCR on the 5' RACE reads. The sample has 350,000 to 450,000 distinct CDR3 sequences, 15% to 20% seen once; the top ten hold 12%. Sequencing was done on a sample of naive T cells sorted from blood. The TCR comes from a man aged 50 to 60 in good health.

Written as DNA, the CDR3 is TGTGCCAGCAGCCGCGGGGGACTAGCGGGCCCAGATACGCAGTATTTT. This codes for CASSRGGLAGPDTQYF. V is TRBV6-1 and J is TRBJ2-3; TRBD2 matches 12 bases. This CDR3 spans 16 amino acids. The germline CDR1 and CDR2 sequences are MNHNS and SASEGT. V shed 6 bases, J shed 4 bases, and the junction held 8 bases outside the gene matches.